This section outlines one TCR beta chain sequence together with its context. No antigen is known for it. These data belong to a study of shared clonotypes between healthy human individuals. General study points: In contrast to clonotypes shared by all four donors, non-shared clonotypes had lower generation probabilities.

Genomic DNA of every subset was divided equally among multiple immunoSEQ plates. Sequenced by immunoSEQ multiplex PCR; TCRdb stores in-frame clones only, minus some. The data contain some 2.3 million clones, just over 90% of them singletons. CDR1 is SGHVS, CDR2 FQNEAQ, per germline. The CDR3 runs to 14 residues. The J segment lost 7 bases and the V segment lost 5 bases, leaving 6 bases of the junction unmatched. V is TRBV7-8 and J is TRBJ2-7; 12 bases agree with TRBD2. Sequenced material: naive CD4+ T cells from PBMCs. As to subset: CD45RA+ positively selected. The clonotype originates from a man younger than 35 in good health. Some clones in this sample may be carry-over from other donors' samples. CDR3 residues: CASSRGLAGSEQYF. The CDR3 DNA reads as TGTGCCAGCAGCCGAGGACTAGCGGGATCTGAGCAGTACTTC.